This record looks at one TCR beta chain sequence and its context. Its specificity is not known. The sample originates from a study of cytomegalovirus exposure and HLA in healthy donors. Study findings and constraints: More clonal expansion characterized HLA-associated TCR beta chains than equally common others in a later analysis. It was 150 or so TCR beta chains that were listed as cytomegalovirus-associated. Previous analysis showed most TCR beta V segments were productive about 87% or about 30% of the time. In a later analysis, productive TCRs from donors in an Asian-associated ancestry cluster reportedly carried fewer N-insertions than the cohort mean.

The CDR3 spans 13 residues. The V gene's germline CDR1 is SEHNR and CDR2 FQNEAQ (reference sequence). The V and J ends lost 3 bases and 5 bases respectively, with 11 bases between them. The PCR used 60 Vbeta and 13 Jbeta primers. The table came from immunoSEQ multiplex PCR; TCRdb's copy has only in-frame clones and leaves some out. The data contain about 120,000 clones, approximately 80% of them seen just once; the ten biggest clones take up 8.8%. The rearrangement joins TRBV7-9 to TRBJ2-7, with D possibly matching TRBD1 (6 bases). Sequencing was carried out using PBMCs. This receptor was taken from a female donor in good health and CMV-seropositive. The CDR3 is CASSLPGADEQYF. The CDR3 coding sequence is TGTGCCAGCAGCTTGCCAGGGGCTGACGAGCAGTACTTC.